These 18 T cell receptor beta chains came from one sample sequenced in a study of cytomegalovirus exposure and HLA in healthy donors. PCR was performed using 60 Vbeta and 13 Jbeta primers. The protocol was immunoSEQ multiplex PCR, while the TCRdb copy is restricted to in-frame clones and leaves out a portion. The sample has 120,000 to 150,000 clones; 60% to 80% are singletons. The sample was PBMCs. These receptors were collected from a woman aged 30 to 39 in good health and CMV-seronegative.

The chain couples TRBV7-8 to TRBJ2-2; perhaps TRBD1 as D (5 bases). Germline CDR1 SGHVS, CDR2 FQNEAQ. The CDR3 has 16 residues. With 0 bases removed from V and 5 bases from J, the gap between germline ends came to 13 bases. The CDR3 coding sequence is TGTGCCAGCAGCTTAGCGGGGCCTCTAGAAACCGGGGAGCTGTTTTTT. Translated, it gives CASSLAGPLETGELFF. The complete variable domain, with remaining parts taken from reference TRBV7-8 and TRBJ2-2, reads GAGVSQSPRYKVAKRGQDVALRCDPISGHVSLFWYQQALGQGPEFLTYFQNEAQLDKSGLPSDRFFAERPEGSVSTLKIQRTQQEDSAVYLCASSLAGPLETGELFFGEGSRLTVL.

V is TRBV6-5 and J is TRBJ1-6, with D perhaps matching TRBD1 (6 bases). Germline CDR1 and CDR2: MNHEY and SVGAGI. This CDR3 spans 15 amino acids. V was trimmed by 7 bases and J by 0 bases, leaving 10 bases between them. The CDR3 is CASNPRGSYNSPLHF. CDR3 nucleotide sequence: TGTGCCAGCAACCCCAGGGGCTCCTATAATTCACCCCTCCACTTT.

This rearrangement joins TRBV30 to TRBJ1-2; 7 bases map to TRBD1. CDR1 and CDR2 (germline): GTSNPN, SVGIG (reference sequence). The CDR3 runs 15 residues. Trimming took 2 bases from V and 3 from J; bases not matched to a gene: 9. The CDR3 nucleotides are TGTGCCTGGAGTCCCGACAGGGCGGGCGACTATGGCTACACCTTC. Translating it yields CAWSPDRAGDYGYTF.

This clone appeared a few times. J is TRBJ2-5 and V is TRBV7-3; 7 positions match TRBD2. Unmatched junction bases numbered 6, after V lost 3 bases and J lost 2 bases. The CDR3 is made up of 15 amino acids. Per the germline V gene, CDR1 is SGHTA and CDR2 is FQGTGA. The DNA for the CDR3 is TGTGCCAGCAGCTTTGGGGGAGGGCCTCAAGAGACCCAGTACTTC. The encoded protein is CASSFGGGPQETQYF.

The genes are TRBV18 and TRBJ2-5; 7 nucleotides align to TRBD2. The junction had 12 bases not matched to a gene; V was cut back by 6 bases and J by 5 bases. The CDR3 is made up of 15 amino acids. The germline V gene encodes CDR1 KGHSH and CDR2 LQKENI. CDR3 in amino acids: CASSGPDGGGETQYF. CDR3 DNA sequence: TGTGCCAGCTCCGGCCCAGACGGCGGGGGTGAGACCCAGTACTTC.

CDR3 sequence reads: CASAQQTTGEQYF. Here the CDR3 DNA reads TGTGCCAGCGCCCAGCAGACCACGGGGGAGCAGTACTTC. This chain links TRBV18 with TRBJ2-7; D is perhaps TRBD2 (5 bases). The CDR3 contains 13 residues. Trimming stripped 8 bases from V and 7 bases from J, with 18 bases between. Germline V gene data show CDR1 as KGHSH and CDR2 as LQKENI. Complete variable domain (other parts from reference TRBV18 and TRBJ2-7): NAGVMQNPRHLVRRRGQEARLRCSPMKGHSHVYWYRQLPEEGLKFMVYLQKENIIDESGMPKERFSAEFPKEGPSILRIQQVVRGDSAAYFCASAQQTTGEQYFGPGTRLTVT.

The chain links TRBV4-2 to TRBJ2-7; the match to TRBD2 covers 7 bases. CDR3 length: 15 amino acids. Germline CDR1 LGHNA, CDR2 YNFKEQ. Germline trimming cut 0 bases from V and 0 bases from J; bases unmatched to any gene: 2. The CDR3 DNA reads as TGTGCCAGCAGCCAAGATGGCGGGAGCTCCTACGAGCAGTACTTC. Encoded protein: CASSQDGGSSYEQYF.

With regard to this clone: Given the absence of the conserved phenylalanine or tryptophan at the CDR3 end, a read error is likely. V usage is TRBV4-1 and J usage is TRBJ2-7; D is uncertain. Germline V gene data show CDR1 as MGHRA and CDR2 as YSYEKL. The V and J ends lost 4 bases and 3 bases respectively, with 4 bases between them. This CDR3 contains 11 residues. The CDR3 sequence is CASSRGYEQYL. The CDR3 DNA is TGCGCCAGCAGCCGAGGCTACGAGCAGTACCTC.

V and J are TRBV6-1 and TRBJ2-3, with TRBD2 matching 10 bases. Trimming removed 3 bases from V and 2 bases from J; junction bases left unmatched: 2. In germline, CDR1 is MNHNS, CDR2 SASEGT. There are 15 residues in the CDR3. The CDR3 loop is CASSDSGGTTDTQYF. DNA of the CDR3: TGTGCCAGCAGTGATAGCGGGGGGACCACAGATACGCAGTATTTT.

The chain employs TRBV6-5 and TRBJ2-1; 7 bases agree with TRBD2. Looked up from germline, CDR1 is MNHEY and CDR2 is SVGAGI. Losses at the gene ends were 0 bases for V and 3 bases for J; bases not matched to a gene: 5. The CDR3 extends over 16 amino acids. The CDR3 nucleotides are TGTGCCAGCAGTTACTCCTACCTAGCGGACTACAATGAGCAGTTCTTC. This codes for CASSYSYLADYNEQFF.

This clone was observed a few times. The chain combines TRBV18 with TRBJ1-5, with 7 bases lining up with TRBD1. From germline, CDR1 is KGHSH and CDR2 LQKENI. The CDR3 sequence is 13 residues long. The trim removed 5 bases at V and 5 bases at J, leaving 3 bases unmatched. In DNA, the CDR3 is TGTGCCAGCTCAGTAACAGGGGATCAGCCCCAGCATTTT. Translation: CASSVTGDQPQHF. The full variable domain, in which reference TRBV18 and TRBJ1-5 provide the parts outside the CDR3, is NAGVMQNPRHLVRRRGQEARLRCSPMKGHSHVYWYRQLPEEGLKFMVYLQKENIIDESGMPKERFSAEFPKEGPSILRIQQVVRGDSAAYFCASSVTGDQPQHFGDGTRLSIL.

This clone was found a few times. J is TRBJ2-7 and V is TRBV11-2; D is perhaps TRBD1 (5 bases). The CDR3 sequence is 17 residues long. V lost 1 base, J lost 2 bases, and 18 bases lay in between. CDR1 is SGHAT and CDR2 is FQNNGV in the germline V gene. CDR3 amino acids: CASSLGATWGITYEQYV. CDR3 DNA: TGTGCCAGCAGCTTAGGAGCGACTTGGGGCATAACCTACGAGCAGTACGTC.

As to this clone: One end of the junction varies from germline; a read error may be responsible. The gene calls are TRBV6-5 and TRBJ2-3, with no clear D. CDR1 and CDR2 from the germline V gene are MNHEY and SVGAGI. The CDR3 runs 15 residues. CDR3 nucleotide sequence: TGTGCCAGCAGTTTCACCCCGAGTAGCACTGATACGCAGTATTTT. Protein sequence: CASSFTPSSTDTQYF.

V and J are TRBV28 and TRBJ1-1; no firm D call. Deletions cut 4 bases from V and 0 bases from J, with 9 bases between. There are 14 residues in the CDR3. From germline, CDR1 is MDHEN and CDR2 SYDVKM. The CDR3 DNA reads TGTGCCAGCAGTTCGGACTTTTTGAACACTGAAGCTTTCTTT. It codes for CASSSDFLNTEAFF.

The rearrangement joins TRBV28 to TRBJ2-5; TRBD1 is a possible D gene (5 bases). The germline V and J ends were trimmed by 8 bases and 5 bases, with 15 bases remaining between them. The germline CDR1 and CDR2 sequences are MDHEN and SYDVKM. The CDR3 has 13 residues. The CDR3 DNA reads TGTGCCAGCGTCCTCGCAGGGCGGGAGACCCAGTACTTC. It translates to CASVLAGRETQYF.

CDR3 nucleotide sequence: TGTGCCAGCAGTATAGCCCTTAGGAGTGAAAAACTGTTTTTT. It yields the protein CASSIALRSEKLFF. This chain links TRBV28 with TRBJ1-4, with D uncertain. V was trimmed by 5 bases and J by 7 bases, leaving 14 bases between them. This CDR3 spans 14 amino acids. Germline CDR1 is MDHEN and CDR2 is SYDVKM.

The genes are TRBV10-3 and TRBJ1-1; 8 positions agree with TRBD1. After removal of 4 bases from V and 0 bases from J, the junction contained 13 bases not matched to a gene. CDR3 length: 18 amino acids. CDR1 and CDR2 (germline): ENHRY, SYGVKD. The DNA of the CDR3 is TGTGCCATCAGTGGGCCCGGGACAGGAAACCTAATGAACACTGAAGCTTTCTTT. Translating it yields CAISGPGTGNLMNTEAFF.

The V gene is TRBV2, the J gene TRBJ2-3, with 8 bases aligning to TRBD1. Looked up from germline, CDR1 is SNHLY and CDR2 is FYNNEI. J lost 2 bases, V lost 5 bases, and 12 bases had no gene match. This CDR3 has 17 residues. The DNA of the CDR3 is TGTGCCAGCAGTTCAATTTCGAGGACAGGGTACACAGATACGCAGTATTTT. Encoded protein: CASSSISRTGYTDTQYF.